A single sample gave rise to the 8 T cell receptor beta chains below, sequenced in a study of type 1 regulatory T cells. These receptors' targets are unknown. TCRdb re-analysed the reads in MiXCR, keeping a single row per CDR3 protein. Of 63,000 or so distinct CDR3 sequences in the sample, 49% were seen once. Specimen: cultured non-Tr1 T cells, either the whole culture or a sorted T cell fraction (not recorded which). These TCRs come from a human donor in good health.

This clonotype was seen more than once but under ten times. The chain recombines TRBV5-6 with TRBJ2-1; 7 nucleotides line up with TRBD1. In germline, CDR1 is SGHDT, CDR2 YYEEEE. The CDR3 is made up of 15 amino acids. Trimming removed 4 bases from V and 2 bases from J; junction bases left unmatched: 6. The DNA for the CDR3 is TGTGCCAGCAGCCGGACCCAGGGGGCCTACAATGAGCAGTTCTTC. Amino acids: CASSRTQGAYNEQFF.

The chain employs TRBV5-1 and TRBJ1-5, with a possible D match to TRBD1 (5 bases). CDR1 and CDR2 (germline): SGHRS, YFSETQ. The length of the CDR3 is 15 residues. The ends were cut back, 4 bases at V and 6 bases at J, with 17 bases in the middle. CDR3 loop: CASSRGGGGGQPQHF. In nucleotides, the CDR3 is TGCGCCAGCAGCCGGGGCGGGGGGGGAGGTCAGCCCCAGCATTTT.

The chain has TRBV20-1 and TRBJ1-1, with a tentative D call TRBD1 (6 bases). V dropped 6 bases and J dropped 1 base, with 18 bases sitting between them. Per the germline V gene, CDR1 is DFQATT and CDR2 is SNEGSKA (reference sequence). The CDR3 consists of 15 residues. The CDR3 region has the DNA TGCAGTGCCCAGTGGGGGGGCGCTGGGAACACTGAAGCTTTCTTT. Translated: CSAQWGGAGNTEAFF.

The chain couples TRBV3-1 to TRBJ2-1; tentatively, D is TRBD1 (6 bases). CDR1 and CDR2 from the germline V gene are LGHDT and YNNKEL (reference sequence). The V gene lost 6 bases and the J gene lost 12 bases, with 12 bases spanning the gap. This CDR3 has 11 residues. Written as DNA, the CDR3 is TGTGCCAGCAGAAGCCGGGACATGCAGTTCTTC. Translation gives CASRSRDMQFF.

The J gene is TRBJ1-3, the V gene TRBV7-9; D is undetermined. The CDR3 is made up of 12 amino acids. V dropped 0 bases and J dropped 4 bases, with 1 base sitting between them. Germline V gene data show CDR1 as SEHNR and CDR2 as FQNEAQ (reference sequence). The CDR3 is CASSLAGNTIYF. CDR3 in DNA: TGTGCCAGCAGCTTAGCGGGAAACACCATATATTTT.

V usage is TRBV6-2 or TRBV6-3 and J usage is TRBJ1-1, with D hard to call. The CDR3 is made up of 15 amino acids. CDR1 and CDR2 (germline): MNHEY, SVGEGT. V gave up 6 bases and J gave up 2 bases, with 16 bases separating them. The CDR3 here is CASRGKGALNTEAFF. As DNA, the CDR3 is TGTGCCAGCAGGGGAAAAGGAGCCCTAAACACTGAAGCTTTCTTT.

The chain joins TRBV20-1 to TRBJ1-2; weak D call: TRBD1 (6 bases). Trimming stripped 4 bases from V and 7 bases from J, with 16 bases between. Germline CDR1 reads DFQATT; CDR2 reads SNEGSKA (reference sequence). The CDR3 loop spans 13 amino acids. The CDR3 is CSATVQGISGYTF. The DNA for the CDR3 is TGCAGTGCTACAGTACAGGGAATCTCTGGCTACACCTTC.

V usage is TRBV11-1 and J usage is TRBJ1-2; 8 bases align to TRBD1. V trimming: 2 bases; J trimming: 2 bases; junction bases outside the gene matches: 4. The CDR3 length is 15 residues. Per the germline V gene, CDR1 is SGHAT and CDR2 is FQDESV (reference sequence). CDR3 amino acids: CASSLTTGANYGYTF. CDR3 bases: TGTGCCAGCAGCTTAACGACAGGGGCCAACTATGGCTACACCTTC.